This T cell receptor (beta chain) is from a study of blood T cell repertoires in COVID-19. Whole-study context: COVID-19 samples from acute and convalescent phases originated in the United States, Italy and Spain. T cells, B-cell-depleted T cells, or PBMCs supplied cDNA or gDNA.

The ends were cut back, 5 bases at V and 3 bases at J, with 14 bases in the middle. This CDR3 has 14 residues. Germline V gene sequence: CDR1 MNHEY, CDR2 SVGEGT. In the original processing: Estimation of nucleated cell counts relied on the amplification of reference gene primers. Sequencing used immunoSEQ multiplex PCR; TCRdb keeps in-frame clones, though not all of them. V, J and clone size are those of that table, while D and trimming were read from the DNA. The table records approximately 170,000 clones, about 87% of them present only once. Sequencing input: peripheral blood. The chain joins TRBV6-2 or TRBV6-3 to TRBJ2-7; the D gene is possibly TRBD2 (6 bases). The sequence derives from a young man with active or convalescent COVID-19. DNA of the CDR3: TGTGCCAGCAGTGTGGGGCTAGCGTTCTACGAGCAGTACTTC. This gives the protein CASSVGLAFYEQYF.